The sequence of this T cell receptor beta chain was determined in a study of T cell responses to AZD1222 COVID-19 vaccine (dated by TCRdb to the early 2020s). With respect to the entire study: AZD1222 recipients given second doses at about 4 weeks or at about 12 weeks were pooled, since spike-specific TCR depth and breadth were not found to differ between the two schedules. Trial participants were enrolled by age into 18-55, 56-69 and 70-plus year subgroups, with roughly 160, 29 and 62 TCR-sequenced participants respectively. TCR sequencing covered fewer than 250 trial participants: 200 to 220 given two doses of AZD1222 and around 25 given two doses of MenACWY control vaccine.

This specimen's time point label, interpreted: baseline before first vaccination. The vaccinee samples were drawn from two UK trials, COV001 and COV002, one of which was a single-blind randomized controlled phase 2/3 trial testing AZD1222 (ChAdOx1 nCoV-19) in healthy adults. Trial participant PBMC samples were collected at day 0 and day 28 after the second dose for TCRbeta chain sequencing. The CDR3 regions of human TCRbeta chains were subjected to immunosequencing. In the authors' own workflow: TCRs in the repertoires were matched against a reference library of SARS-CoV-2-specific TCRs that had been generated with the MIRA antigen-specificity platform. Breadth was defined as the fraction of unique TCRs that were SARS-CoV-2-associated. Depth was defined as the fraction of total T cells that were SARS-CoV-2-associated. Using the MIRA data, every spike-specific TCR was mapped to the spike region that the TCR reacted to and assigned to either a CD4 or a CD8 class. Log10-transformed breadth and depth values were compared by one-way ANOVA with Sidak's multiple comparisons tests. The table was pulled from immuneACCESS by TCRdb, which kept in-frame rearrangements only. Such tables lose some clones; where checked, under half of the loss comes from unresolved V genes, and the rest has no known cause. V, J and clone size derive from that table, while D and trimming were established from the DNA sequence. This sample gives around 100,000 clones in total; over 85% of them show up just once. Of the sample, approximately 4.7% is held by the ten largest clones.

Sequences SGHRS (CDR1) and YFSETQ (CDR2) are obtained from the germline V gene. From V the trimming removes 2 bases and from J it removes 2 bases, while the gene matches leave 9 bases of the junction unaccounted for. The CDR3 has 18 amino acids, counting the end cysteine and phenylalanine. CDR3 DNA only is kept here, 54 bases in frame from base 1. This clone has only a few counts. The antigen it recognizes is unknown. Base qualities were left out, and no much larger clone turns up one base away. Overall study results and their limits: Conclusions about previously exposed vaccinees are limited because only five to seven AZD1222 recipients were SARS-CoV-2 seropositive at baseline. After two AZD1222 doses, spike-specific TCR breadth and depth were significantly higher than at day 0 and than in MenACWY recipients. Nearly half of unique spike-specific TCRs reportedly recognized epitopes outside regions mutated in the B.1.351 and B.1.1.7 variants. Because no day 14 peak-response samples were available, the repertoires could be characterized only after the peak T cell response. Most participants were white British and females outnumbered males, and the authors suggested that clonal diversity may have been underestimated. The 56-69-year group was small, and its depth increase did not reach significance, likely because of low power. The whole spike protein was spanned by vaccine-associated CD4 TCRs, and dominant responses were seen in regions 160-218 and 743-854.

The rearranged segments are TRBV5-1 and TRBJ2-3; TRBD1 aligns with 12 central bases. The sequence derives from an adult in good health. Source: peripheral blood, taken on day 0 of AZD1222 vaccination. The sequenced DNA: TGCGCCAGCAGCTTCTCCTCCGGGACAGGGGGCCACACAGATACGCAGTATTTT. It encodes CASSFSSGTGGHTDTQYF.